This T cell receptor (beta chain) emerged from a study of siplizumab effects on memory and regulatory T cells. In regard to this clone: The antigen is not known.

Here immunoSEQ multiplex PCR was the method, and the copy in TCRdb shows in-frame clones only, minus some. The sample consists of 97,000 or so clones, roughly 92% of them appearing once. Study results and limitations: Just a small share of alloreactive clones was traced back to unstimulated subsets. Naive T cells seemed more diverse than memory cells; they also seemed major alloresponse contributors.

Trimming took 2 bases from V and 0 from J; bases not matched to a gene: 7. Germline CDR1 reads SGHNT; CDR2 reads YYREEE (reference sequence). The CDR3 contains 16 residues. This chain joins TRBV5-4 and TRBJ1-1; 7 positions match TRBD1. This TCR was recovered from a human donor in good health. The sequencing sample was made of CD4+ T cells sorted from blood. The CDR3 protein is CASSLPRGEMNTEAFF. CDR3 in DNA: TGTGCCAGCAGCTTACCCAGGGGGGAGATGAACACTGAAGCTTTCTTT.